Included here is one TCR beta chain sequence, with context. The data were obtained in a study of blood T cell repertoires in COVID-19. The overall study: Sites in the United States, Italy and Spain provided acute and convalescent COVID-19 samples. In each case, the material was cDNA or gDNA derived from T cells, B-cell-depleted T cells, or PBMCs.

The trim removed 0 bases at V and 6 bases at J, leaving 8 bases unmatched. Germline V gene lookup returns CDR1 SGHAT and CDR2 FQNNGV. The CDR3 has 15 residues. Original processing notes: By means of reference gene primer amplification, nucleated cell counts were estimated. This table comes from immunoSEQ multiplex PCR, and its TCRdb copy is limited to in-frame clones, with some not included. Clone size and V and J calls were adopted from that table, with D and trimming inferred from the DNA. The data show about 170,000 clones, about 85% seen once. This rearrangement joins TRBV11-2 to TRBJ2-7; TRBD1 matches 7 bases. The clonotype originates from a woman of 80 years or more in a cohort sampled during active or convalescent COVID-19. The sample consisted of peripheral blood. CDR3 residues: CASSLDWDRPTEQYF. Here the CDR3 DNA reads TGTGCCAGCAGCTTAGATTGGGACAGACCGACCGAGCAGTACTTC. The complete variable domain, with remaining parts taken from reference TRBV11-2 and TRBJ2-7, reads EAGVAQSPRYKIIEKRQSVAFWCNPISGHATLYWYQQILGQGPKLLIQFQNNGVVDDSQLPKDRFSAERLKGVDSTLKIQPAKLEDSAVYLCASSLDWDRPTEQYFGPGTRLTVT.